Each of the 9 T cell receptor beta chains below was sequenced from the same sample in a study of T cells after yellow fever vaccination. TCRdb used MiXCR to reprocess the 5' RACE reads, holding one entry per CDR3 protein. Among some 260,000 distinct CDR3 sequences listed, roughly 5% were seen once. The specimen was CD4+ T cells sorted from PBMCs, collected on the day of the yellow fever booster vaccination. These TCRs come from a man between 18 and 35 years old who received the YFV17D yellow fever vaccine.

This clonotype was detected only a few times. V and J are TRBV6-2 or TRBV6-3 and TRBJ2-7; 13 bases match TRBD2. Germline V gene lookup returns CDR1 MNHEY and CDR2 SVGEGT. V was pared by 6 bases and J by 10 bases, with 6 bases of the junction left unmatched. CDR3 size: 13 residues. CDR3 sequence: CASSRLAGGRQYV. DNA of the CDR3: TGTGCCAGCAGCCGACTAGCGGGGGGCCGCCAGTACGTC.

This clonotype appeared a few times. The V gene is TRBV29-1, the J gene TRBJ1-2; D perhaps matches TRBD1 (6 bases). The V end lost 7 bases, the J end lost 2 bases, and 20 bases lay between the germline ends. The CDR3 contains 15 residues. Per germline, CDR1 SQVTM and CDR2 ANQGSEA. The CDR3 is CSADQTGKGNYGYTF. The DNA of the CDR3 is TGCAGCGCCGACCAAACAGGGAAGGGGAACTATGGCTACACCTTC.

The chain recombines TRBV5-1 with TRBJ1-2; 7 bases fit TRBD1. This CDR3 has 15 residues. The germline V gene encodes CDR1 SGHRS and CDR2 YFSETQ. Trimming cost V 4 bases and J 4 bases; bases outside gene matches: 10. CDR3 sequence: CASSQRLQGIYGYTF. CDR3 nucleotide sequence: TGCGCCAGCAGCCAACGATTACAGGGGATCTATGGCTACACCTTC.

The sample holds a few counts of this clonotype. The chain carries TRBV5-5 and TRBJ1-6; no clear D. Germline V CDR1 and CDR2: SGHKS, YYEKEE (reference sequence). The CDR3 is 17 amino acids. V gave up 4 bases and J gave up 6 bases, with 20 bases separating them. CDR3 bases: TGTGCCAGCAGCCCTGCTCCCGGGAAGGTTTTTAATTCACCCCTCCACTTT. Protein sequence: CASSPAPGKVFNSPLHF.

Many counts were recorded for this clonotype. This chain joins TRBV7-3 and TRBJ2-2, with D perhaps matching TRBD1 (6 bases). The CDR3 sequence is 15 residues long. The V and J ends lost 6 bases and 1 base respectively, with 12 bases between them. Germline V lookup: CDR1 SGHTA, CDR2 FQGTGA. Here the CDR3 reads CASRPDSVNTGELFF. The CDR3 DNA follows: TGTGCCAGCAGACCGGACAGCGTGAACACCGGGGAGCTGTTTTTT.

The chain employs TRBV4-1 and TRBJ1-2; 7 bases map to TRBD1. The CDR3 contains 15 residues. Germline V gives CDR1 MGHRA, CDR2 YSYEKL. Unmatched junction bases numbered 5, after V lost 0 bases and J lost 4 bases. This chain's CDR3 is CASSQDRGDSYGYTF. The CDR3 nucleotides are TGCGCCAGCAGCCAAGATCGTGGGGACAGCTATGGCTACACCTTC.

J is TRBJ2-7 and V is TRBV7-8, with D unresolved. The CDR3 runs 14 residues. Trimming took off 5 bases at V and 3 bases at J, with 14 bases between the two ends. Germline CDR1 reads SGHVS; CDR2 reads FQNEAQ. The CDR3 spells CASSPYGKSYEQYV. As DNA, the CDR3 is TGTGCCAGCAGCCCGTATGGGAAAAGCTACGAGCAGTACGTC.

This clonotype has just a few counts. V is TRBV28 and J is TRBJ2-5; no definite D call. Germline V gives CDR1 MDHEN, CDR2 SYDVKM. This CDR3 comprises 11 residues. The V end was cut by 10 bases, the J end by 5 bases, with 11 bases between. CDR3 nucleotides: TGTGCCACCTCTGTCTGGGAGACCCAGTACTTC. It yields the protein CATSVWETQYF.

The table lists this clonotype with a few counts. The chain carries TRBV24-1 and TRBJ2-7; D tentatively fits TRBD1 or TRBD2 (5 bases each). CDR1 KGHDR and CDR2 SFDVKD come from the germline V gene. The CDR3 runs to 14 residues. Trimming left V 4 bases short and J 0 bases short, with 9 bases between. The CDR3 nucleotides are TGTGCCACCAGTGAGGCAGGGAGCTCCTACGAGCAGTACTTC. Its protein product is CATSEAGSSYEQYF.